A single sample gave rise to the 32 T cell receptor beta chains below, sequenced in a study of glioma-infiltrating T cells after dendritic cell vaccination. Clones were read by immunoSEQ multiplex PCR, and TCRdb kept only the in-frame ones, dropping some. The table has 90,000 to 100,000 clones, about 80% seen once; the top ten hold over 5%. The sample in question was blood, obtained before dendritic cell vaccination. The origin of the receptors is a human donor with glioblastoma.

The chain joins TRBV4-2 to TRBJ2-7, with 10 bases matching TRBD1. The CDR3 length is 15 residues. The germline gives CDR1 LGHNA, CDR2 YNFKEQ. V lost 1 base and J lost 3; bases outside the gene matches: 3. The CDR3 sequence: CASSQATGGVYEQYF. The CDR3 DNA reads TGTGCCAGCAGCCAAGCGACAGGGGGCGTCTACGAGCAGTACTTC.

This chain links TRBV19 with TRBJ1-2; D unresolved. V lost 3 bases and J lost 3, with 11 bases in between. The CDR3 is 14 residues long. CDR1 is LNHDA, CDR2 SQIVND, per germline (reference sequence). CDR3 amino acids: CASSMSQPYYGYTF. As DNA, the CDR3 is TGTGCCAGTAGTATGTCACAGCCCTACTATGGCTACACCTTC.

The CDR3 DNA reads TGCGCCAGCAGCCGGACAGGGGGAAACACTGAAGCTTTCTTT. It is translated as CASSRTGGNTEAFF. V gene TRBV5-1 combines with J gene TRBJ1-1, with TRBD1 matching over 10 bases. The CDR3 consists of 14 residues. Unmatched junction bases numbered 2, after V lost 4 bases and J lost 2 bases. Germline V CDR1 and CDR2: SGHRS, YFSETQ.

The CDR3 here is CASSLRQGYQETQYF. CDR3 coding DNA: TGTGCCAGCAGCTTGCGACAGGGGTACCAAGAGACCCAGTACTTC. The chain uses TRBV5-4 and TRBJ2-5, with TRBD1 matching over 8 bases. This CDR3 comprises 15 residues. The germline gives CDR1 SGHNT, CDR2 YYREEE (reference sequence). V lost 1 base, J lost 0 bases, and 2 bases stayed unmatched.

The chain carries TRBV7-9 and TRBJ2-1; 14 nucleotides agree with TRBD2. This CDR3 region has 15 residues. The germline V gene encodes CDR1 SEHNR and CDR2 FQNEAQ (reference sequence). V trimming: 5 bases; J trimming: 9 bases; junction bases outside the gene matches: 6. The CDR3 protein is CASSKTSGGASEQFF. The CDR3 DNA follows: TGTGCCAGCAGCAAGACTAGCGGGGGGGCCTCTGAGCAGTTCTTC. Full variable domain (remainder filled in from reference TRBV7-9 and TRBJ2-1): DTGVSQNPRHKITKRGQNVTFRCDPISEHNRLYWYRQTLGQGPEFLTYFQNEAQLEKSRLLSDRFSAERPKGSFSTLEIQRTEQGDSAMYLCASSKTSGGASEQFFGPGTRLTVL.

This clone has only one observation. The chain joins TRBV27 to TRBJ2-3; 9 bases fit TRBD2. The CDR3 is 15 amino acids. Germline V gives CDR1 MNHEY, CDR2 SMNVEV (reference sequence). V lost 3 bases to trimming and J lost 3 bases; unmatched junction nucleotides: 4. Here the CDR3 DNA reads TGTGCCAGCAGTTTTAGCGGGAGTCGGACAGATACGCAGTATTTT. Encoded protein: CASSFSGSRTDTQYF.

V and J are TRBV9 and TRBJ2-4; 7 bases are shared with TRBD1. The CDR3 is 12 amino acids. Germline assignment: CDR1 SGDLS and CDR2 YYNGEE. V dropped 0 bases and J dropped 9; count of bases not matched to a gene: 0. The CDR3 sequence: CASSVDRGIQYF. The CDR3 coding sequence is TGTGCCAGCAGCGTAGACAGGGGCATTCAGTACTTC.

V usage is TRBV30 and J usage is TRBJ2-2, with D hard to call. This CDR3 contains 15 residues. CDR1 is GTSNPN and CDR2 is SVGIG in the germline V gene (reference sequence). The germline V and J ends were trimmed by 3 bases and 4 bases, with 15 bases remaining between them. The CDR3 region is CAWRVTGGRTGELFF. CDR3 coding DNA: TGTGCCTGGAGGGTTACTGGCGGTCGCACCGGGGAGCTGTTTTTT.

The V gene is TRBV7-3, the J gene TRBJ1-1, with D uncertain. Germline V gives CDR1 SGHTA, CDR2 FQGTGA. The CDR3 is 15 amino acids. The germline V and J ends were trimmed by 0 bases and 2 bases, with 10 bases remaining between them. CDR3 nucleotides: TGTGCCAGCAGCTTAACGGGCAGGCCAAACACTGAAGCTTTCTTT. This gives the protein CASSLTGRPNTEAFF.

The V call is TRBV4-1, the J call TRBJ2-2; D ambiguous. Trimming took 0 bases from V and 0 from J, leaving 11 bases between them. Germline V gene sequence: CDR1 MGHRA, CDR2 YSYEKL. This CDR3 region has 17 residues. The CDR3 protein is CASSQDRTRTNTGELFF. The CDR3 DNA reads as TGCGCCAGCAGCCAAGATCGTACCAGGACGAACACCGGGGAGCTGTTTTTT.

The chain carries TRBV11-2 and TRBJ2-3; D is uncertain. The CDR3 totals 15 residues. The germline CDR1 and CDR2 sequences are SGHAT and FQNNGV. V was clipped by 1 base and J by 0 bases, with 8 bases between them. CDR3 amino acids: CASSLVHLSTDTQYF. As DNA, the CDR3 is TGTGCCAGCAGCTTAGTACATCTTAGCACAGATACGCAGTATTTT.

The chain is built from TRBV27 and TRBJ1-2, with 7 bases aligning to TRBD1. Germline-derived CDR1 and CDR2 are MNHEY and SMNVEV (reference sequence). V was pared by 6 bases and J by 6 bases, with 10 bases of the junction left unmatched. The CDR3 is 14 amino acids. The CDR3 is CASRPTDRLDGYTF. CDR3 sequence (DNA): TGTGCCAGCAGACCGACGGACAGGTTGGATGGCTACACCTTC.

The chain is built from TRBV2 and TRBJ2-7; the D gene is possibly TRBD2 (5 bases). V was trimmed by 0 bases and J by 0 bases, leaving 9 bases between them. This CDR3 contains 15 residues. Germline V gene sequence: CDR1 SNHLY, CDR2 FYNNEI. The CDR3 bases are TGTGCCAGCAGTGAAGCACAGCGGTTCTCCTACGAGCAGTACTTC. Translated, it gives CASSEAQRFSYEQYF.

This clone was recorded a few times. The chain joins TRBV5-6 to TRBJ1-5; 7 bases are a match to TRBD1. The CDR3 sequence is 15 residues long. The V gene's germline CDR1 is SGHDT and CDR2 YYEEEE. The V gene end was trimmed by 4 bases and the J gene end by 7 bases; junction bases not matched to a gene: 11. CDR3 sequence (DNA): TGTGCCAGCAGCGAAACCGGGACAGCGGAGCAGCCCCAGCATTTT. It yields the protein CASSETGTAEQPQHF.

The V call is TRBV6-1, the J call TRBJ1-5; perhaps TRBD1 as D (5 bases). CDR3 length equals 14 residues. V dropped 6 bases and J dropped 5 bases, with 14 bases sitting between them. Germline values: CDR1 MNHNS, CDR2 SASEGT. CDR3 region: CASRGRDSYQPQHF. The CDR3 region has the DNA TGTGCCAGCAGGGGGCGGGACTCCTATCAGCCCCAGCATTTT.

J is TRBJ2-7 and V is TRBV29-1, with 9 positions matching TRBD1. The V and J ends lost 0 bases and 5 bases, in that order; junction bases with no gene match: 5. This CDR3 spans 14 amino acids. Germline V gene data show CDR1 as SQVTM and CDR2 as ANQGSEA. Written as DNA, the CDR3 is TGCAGCGTTGAAGAGACAGGGGGTTCTAACGAGCAGTACTTC. Translated: CSVEETGGSNEQYF.

Only one count was recorded for this clone. The J gene is TRBJ1-1, the V gene TRBV4-1; 10 bases align to TRBD1. The junction had 7 bases not matched to a gene; V was cut back by 6 bases and J by 0 bases. Germline V lookup: CDR1 MGHRA, CDR2 YSYEKL. The CDR3 loop spans 16 amino acids. As DNA, the CDR3 is TGCGCCAGCAGGCAGACAGGGGGCACATTGAACACTGAAGCTTTCTTT. Encoded protein: CASRQTGGTLNTEAFF.

The CDR3 region has the DNA TGCGCCAGCACCCGGGGACAGGGTAGCAACACCATATATTTT. This encodes CASTRGQGSNTIYF. The V and J genes are TRBV5-1 and TRBJ1-3; 9 bases are a match to TRBD1. The V gene end was trimmed by 6 bases and the J gene end by 7 bases; junction bases not matched to a gene: 8. This CDR3 contains 14 residues. Germline values: CDR1 SGHRS, CDR2 YFSETQ.

The chain has TRBV25-1 and TRBJ2-7; D is possibly TRBD1 (6 bases). The V end was cut by 6 bases, the J end by 3 bases, with 18 bases between. Germline lookup yields CDR1 MGHDK and CDR2 SYGVNS. The CDR3 contains 15 residues. CDR3 protein: CASRPPGARGYEQYF. In nucleotides, the CDR3 is TGTGCCAGCAGACCCCCAGGGGCTAGGGGCTACGAGCAGTACTTC.

This chain links TRBV7-9 with TRBJ2-5; D unclear. Germline CDR1 SEHNR, CDR2 FQNEAQ (reference sequence). CDR3 length equals 14 residues. The ends were cut back, 3 bases at V and 2 bases at J, with 10 bases in the middle. Here the CDR3 reads CASSFRSLQETQYF. The CDR3 bases are TGTGCCAGCAGCTTTCGATCACTACAAGAGACCCAGTACTTC.

CDR3 sequence (DNA): TGCGCCAGCAGCCAAGTTACTAGCGGAGCTGGCTCTGGGGCCAACGTCCTGACTTTC. It yields the protein CASSQVTSGAGSGANVLTF. J is TRBJ2-6 and V is TRBV4-1; 8 positions match TRBD2. Germline V gene data show CDR1 as MGHRA and CDR2 as YSYEKL. Trimming at V came to 1 base and at J to 0 bases, leaving 8 bases not matched to a gene. The CDR3 has 19 amino acids.

The V and J genes are TRBV30 and TRBJ2-3, with TRBD2 matching 13 bases. The ends lost 5 bases at V and 4 bases at J; junction bases unmatched: 0. The CDR3 loop spans 13 amino acids. Looked up from germline, CDR1 is GTSNPN and CDR2 is SVGIG (reference sequence). CDR3 sequence reads: CAWGLAGADTQYF. The CDR3 DNA follows: TGTGCCTGGGGACTAGCGGGAGCAGATACGCAGTATTTT.

The chain is built from TRBV7-6 and TRBJ2-1; tentatively, D is TRBD2 (6 bases). Germline lookup yields CDR1 SGHVS and CDR2 FNYEAQ. The CDR3 covers 15 residues. V lost 3 bases to trimming and J lost 2 bases, with 11 bases between them. CDR3 coding DNA: TGTGCCAGCAGCTTTTGGGGAGGCACCTACAATGAGCAGTTCTTC. It is translated as CASSFWGGTYNEQFF. Supplemented by reference TRBV7-6 and TRBJ2-1, the full variable domain reads GAGVSQSPRYKVTKRGQDVALRCDPISGHVSLYWYRQALGQGPEFLTYFNYEAQQDKSGLPNDRFSAERPEGSISTLTIQRTEQRDSAMYRCASSFWGGTYNEQFFGPGTRLTVL.

This chain connects TRBV19 to TRBJ2-2; 9 bases are a match to TRBD1. This CDR3 has 14 residues. The V segment lost 9 bases and the J segment 6 bases; nucleotides outside the gene matches: 8. Germline V gene lookup returns CDR1 LNHDA and CDR2 SQIVND (reference sequence). The CDR3 nucleotides are TGTGCCAGCAGGAGGGACAGGGAGGCCGGGGAGCTGTTTTTT. Translated, it gives CASRRDREAGELFF.

This chain connects TRBV27 to TRBJ2-2; 9 bases line up with TRBD2. With 2 bases clipped from V and 6 bases from J, the junction kept 10 bases outside the gene matches. The CDR3 has 17 amino acids. Germline CDR1 and CDR2: MNHEY and SMNVEV (reference sequence). CDR3 DNA: TGTGCCAGCAGTTTACAGGGGTTAGCGGGAGTCTCCGGGGAGCTGTTTTTT. This gives the protein CASSLQGLAGVSGELFF.

The chain joins TRBV19 to TRBJ1-1; a weak D match, TRBD1 (6 bases). CDR1 and CDR2 from the germline V gene are LNHDA and SQIVND (reference sequence). This CDR3 has 14 residues. Trimming took 0 bases from V and 8 from J, leaving 13 bases between them. CDR3 amino acids: CASSIDRGHAEAFF. Written as DNA, the CDR3 is TGTGCCAGTAGTATAGATCGGGGACACGCCGAAGCTTTCTTT.

The V gene is TRBV7-8, the J gene TRBJ2-1; 10 bases line up with TRBD1. After removal of 5 bases from V and 8 bases from J, the junction contained 15 bases not matched to a gene. Germline-derived CDR1 and CDR2 are SGHVS and FQNEAQ. This CDR3 is 17 amino acids long. CDR3 bases: TGTGCCAGCAGCCGTAGGACAGGGGGATTTAGTGACGATGAGCAGTTCTTC. Translating it yields CASSRRTGGFSDDEQFF.

The CDR3 DNA reads TGTGCCAGCAGCTTAGGAGCGGGGGACTATGGCTACACCTTC. Residues: CASSLGAGDYGYTF. The chain is built from TRBV7-6 and TRBJ1-2, with D perhaps matching TRBD1 (5 bases). The ends were cut back, 1 base at V and 3 bases at J, with 9 bases in the middle. Germline assignment: CDR1 SGHVS and CDR2 FNYEAQ. The CDR3 runs 14 residues.

This rearrangement joins TRBV21-1 to TRBJ2-1; TRBD1 reflects the table's D call only, with no check against the DNA. TRBV21-1 is listed as a pseudogene. This CDR3 comprises 15 residues. The DNA of the CDR3 is TGTGCCAGCAGCAAAAAAAGGGGGCGGGGTAATGAGCAGTTCTTC. This translates into CASSKKRGRGNEQFF.

V and J are TRBV28 and TRBJ2-1, with 9 bases lining up with TRBD1. The length of the CDR3 is 15 residues. The germline V gene encodes CDR1 MDHEN and CDR2 SYDVKM. Germline trimming cut 7 bases from V and 4 bases from J; bases unmatched to any gene: 8. This chain's CDR3 is CASILGQGIYNEQFF. The CDR3 nucleotides read TGTGCCAGCATTCTAGGACAGGGGATTTACAATGAGCAGTTCTTC. Drawing the rest from reference TRBV28 and TRBJ2-1, the complete variable domain is DVKVTQSSRYLVKRTGEKVFLECVQDMDHENMFWYRQDPGLGLRLIYFSYDVKMKEKGDIPEGYSVSREKKERFSLILESASTNQTSMYLCASILGQGIYNEQFFGPGTRLTVL.

The chain has TRBV10-3 and TRBJ1-2; tentatively, D is TRBD1 (6 bases). The germline V gene encodes CDR1 ENHRY and CDR2 SYGVKD. This CDR3 spans 11 amino acids. The CDR3 here is CASGGSYGYTF. The CDR3 DNA sequence: TGTGCGAGTGGGGGCTCCTATGGCTACACCTTC.

CDR3 DNA: TGTGCCAGCAGTTTACGCCACACCGGACTCTATGGCTACACCTTC. It yields the protein CASSLRHTGLYGYTF. The chain has TRBV27 and TRBJ1-2; D unresolved. Between the trimmed V and J ends, which lost 2 bases and 4 bases, there was a span of 14 bases. The CDR3 has 15 residues. Germline V gene data show CDR1 as MNHEY and CDR2 as SMNVEV (reference sequence).